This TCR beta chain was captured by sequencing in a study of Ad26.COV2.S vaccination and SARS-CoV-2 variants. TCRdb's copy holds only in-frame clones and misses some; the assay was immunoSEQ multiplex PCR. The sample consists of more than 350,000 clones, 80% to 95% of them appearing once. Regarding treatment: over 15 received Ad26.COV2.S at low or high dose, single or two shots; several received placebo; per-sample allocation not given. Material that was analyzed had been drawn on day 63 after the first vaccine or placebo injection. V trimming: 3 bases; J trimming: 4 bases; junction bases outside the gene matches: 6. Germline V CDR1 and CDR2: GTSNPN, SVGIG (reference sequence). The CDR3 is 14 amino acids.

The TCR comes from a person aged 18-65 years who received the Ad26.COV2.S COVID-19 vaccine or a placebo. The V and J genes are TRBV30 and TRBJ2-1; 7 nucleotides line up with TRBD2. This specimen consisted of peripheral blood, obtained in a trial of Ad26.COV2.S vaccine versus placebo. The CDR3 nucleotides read TGTGCCTGGAGATCAATGGGAGGGTACAATGAGCAGTTCTTC. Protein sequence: CAWRSMGGYNEQFF.